This TCR beta chain stems from a study of OX40 agonist ivuxolimab in advanced cancers. Germline V gene lookup returns CDR1 MNHEY and CDR2 SMNVEV (reference sequence). Trimming removed 0 bases from V and 8 bases from J, with 13 bases in between. There are 14 residues in the CDR3. The method was immunoSEQ multiplex PCR; TCRdb's version includes in-frame clones alone and lacks a portion of them. This sample has 55,000 to 90,000 clones; roughly 80% occur once, and the top ten carry under 1.2%. The clonotype was recovered from an adult with an advanced solid tumor such as melanoma, head and neck, liver or kidney cancer. This sequence joins TRBV27 and TRBJ1-2, with D possibly matching TRBD1 (6 bases). Material: CD4+ or CD8+ T cells sorted from blood, obtained in a trial of the OX40 agonist ivuxolimab. CDR3 residues: CASSLSGGAAGYTF. CDR3 sequence (DNA): TGTGCCAGCAGTTTATCGGGGGGGGCAGCGGGCTACACCTTC.